Sequencing of this T cell receptor (beta chain) was carried out in a study of blood T cells in healthy people across ages. The donors, all healthy, were Caucasians living in Russia, aged about 6 to 90. This clonotype was picked up a small number of times. Its antigen remains unknown. PCR was performed a second time for about 7 to 11 cycles using a sample-barcoded 5' primer and a J-beta primer mix. A tag from a template-switch adaptor with 12 random nucleotides marked each cDNA molecule. Each sample provided no less than 3 million CDR3-containing paired-end reads. Via MiXCR, TCRdb re-called the 5' RACE reads, giving one row per CDR3 protein. The sample consists of hundreds of thousands of distinct CDR3 sequences, roughly 21% of them appearing once. Whole-study findings and limits: PBMC samples, being unsorted, prevented any conclusive comparison of naive and antigen-experienced cells.

This CDR3 comprises 16 residues. Looked up from germline, CDR1 is SGDLS and CDR2 is YYNGEE. Unmatched junction bases numbered 9, after V lost 0 bases and J lost 6 bases. The TCR was taken from a man between 65 and 85 years old in good health. The chain has TRBV9 and TRBJ2-3; TRBD2 agrees at 8 bases. Sequencing was performed on blood. The CDR3, as DNA: TGTGCCAGCAGCGTAGATCCGGGAGGGTCGGCCGATACGCAGTATTTT. The encoded protein is CASSVDPGGSADTQYF.